This section outlines one T cell receptor (beta chain) sequence together with its context. What it binds is unknown. Profiled with immunoSEQ multiplex PCR; TCRdb holds only in-frame clones, not every one. The table records around 63,000 clones, around nine tenths of them present only once. The source of the sample is a study of OX40 agonist ivuxolimab in advanced cancers. Whole-study findings and limits: Expanded peripheral T cell antigen specificity was not determined.

The germline gives CDR1 SGHDT, CDR2 YYEEEE. Trimming removed 4 bases at V and 5 bases at J, with 12 bases between. The CDR3 runs to 13 residues. Sample: CD4+ or CD8+ T cells sorted from blood, taken in a trial of the OX40 agonist ivuxolimab. The rearrangement uses TRBV5-6 and TRBJ2-5; tentative D call: TRBD2 (5 bases). This TCR came from an adult with an advanced solid tumor such as melanoma, head and neck, liver or kidney cancer. The CDR3 nucleotides read TGTGCCAGCAGCCGACTAATAGATGAGACCCAGTACTTC. This gives the protein CASSRLIDETQYF.